This TCR beta chain was recorded in a study of T cell repertoires in cytomegalovirus infection. Each CDR3 protein gets one entry after TCRdb re-called the reads with MiXCR. In the table there are hundreds of thousands of distinct CDR3 sequences, roughly 20% of which are singletons. The sequence was collected from a human donor in good health (CMV status not recorded). Some clones in this sample may be carry-over from other donors' samples. The sample taken for sequencing was CD8+ T cells from PBMCs.

In nucleotides, the CDR3 is TGTGCCAGCAGTGAAAGGGGCAGTGGATCCTACGAGCAGTACTTC. Protein sequence: CASSERGSGSYEQYF. J is TRBJ2-7 and V is TRBV2, with D possibly TRBD1 on 5 matching bases. The CDR3 runs 15 residues. From germline, CDR1 is SNHLY and CDR2 FYNNEI. V dropped 2 bases and J dropped 1 base, with 12 bases sitting between them.